The 10 T cell receptor beta chains presented below share a single source sample, sequenced in a study of T-cell memory formation after mild COVID-19. In TCRdb, the 5' RACE reads were re-called with MiXCR into one record per CDR3 protein. The sample shows under 150,000 distinct CDR3 sequences, 15% to 20% of them seen only once. Input material: PBMCs or a T cell subset sorted from them (not recorded which). The source is an adult woman who had mild COVID-19 (a few samples of this study predate the infection). Cell type and time point are not known.

This clonotype was seen only a few times. The chain links TRBV11-2 to TRBJ2-5, with D possibly being TRBD2 (5 bases). V lost 5 bases, J lost 7 bases, and 11 bases lay in between. The CDR3 loop spans 12 amino acids. In germline, CDR1 is SGHAT, CDR2 FQNNGV. The DNA of the CDR3 is TGTGCCAGCAGCCCCACCGCGGGGACCCAGTACTTC. Its translation is CASSPTAGTQYF.

This clonotype was observed a few times. The chain joins TRBV7-9 to TRBJ2-1; 7 bases line up with TRBD1. The ends lost 5 bases at V and 5 bases at J; junction bases unmatched: 12. The CDR3 extends over 16 amino acids. Germline CDR1 SEHNR, CDR2 FQNEAQ (reference sequence). The CDR3 nucleotides read TGTGCCAGCAGCCCAACCTCCGGGACAGTTGACAATGAGCAGTTCTTC. Translating gives CASSPTSGTVDNEQFF.

In its sample, this clonotype was seen a few times. The chain has TRBV12-3 or TRBV12-4 and TRBJ1-3, with D maybe TRBD1 (5 bases). Trimming removed 2 bases at V and 2 bases at J, with 10 bases between. This CDR3 has 15 residues. CDR3 sequence reads: CASSLSGTAGNTIYF. DNA for the CDR3: TGTGCCAGCAGTTTAAGTGGGACTGCTGGAAACACCATATATTTT.

This chain uses TRBV5-1 with TRBJ2-3, with D perhaps TRBD1 (5 bases). CDR1 and CDR2 from the germline V gene are SGHRS and YFSETQ. V lost 0 bases to trimming and J lost 4 bases, with 12 bases between them. The CDR3 has 15 amino acids. The CDR3 spells CASSLEGQSADTQYF. CDR3 nucleotides: TGCGCCAGCAGCTTGGAGGGGCAAAGCGCAGATACGCAGTATTTT.

The CDR3 region has the DNA TGTGCCAGCAGCATAAGGACAGGGGGCCGGCAGCCCCAGCATTTT. Its translation is CASSIRTGGRQPQHF. The chain links TRBV7-2 to TRBJ1-5; 11 positions agree with TRBD1. Germline values: CDR1 SGHTA, CDR2 FQGNSA. V lost 5 bases, J lost 7 bases, and 7 bases stayed unmatched. There are 15 residues in the CDR3.

This clonotype was detected a few times. J is TRBJ2-2 and V is TRBV30; D may be TRBD2 (6 bases). The V gene's germline CDR1 is GTSNPN and CDR2 SVGIG (reference sequence). This CDR3 has 14 amino acids. Between the trimmed V and J ends, which lost 4 bases and 7 bases, there was a span of 16 bases. The CDR3 region has the DNA TGTGCCTGGAAGTCGTGGGAGGATGGCGGGGAGCTGTTTTTT. It yields the protein CAWKSWEDGGELFF.

The rearrangement uses TRBV5-1 and TRBJ1-1, with D uncertain. In germline, CDR1 is SGHRS, CDR2 YFSETQ. With 0 bases removed from V and 7 bases from J, the gap between germline ends came to 10 bases. The CDR3 spans 13 residues. The CDR3 bases are TGCGCCAGCAGCTTGGCCGAGGGAATTGAAGCTTTCTTT. This gives the protein CASSLAEGIEAFF.

This clonotype has more than one count but fewer than ten. J is TRBJ2-5 and V is TRBV7-2; D remains ambiguous. Trimming took 4 bases from V and 1 from J, leaving 10 bases between them. This CDR3 spans 14 amino acids. Germline CDR1 is SGHTA and CDR2 is FQGNSA. The CDR3 DNA is TGTGCCAGCAGCTCCTTAAAGGGCCAAGAGACCCAGTACTTC. This gives the protein CASSSLKGQETQYF. Full variable domain (missing parts from reference TRBV7-2 and TRBJ2-5): GAGVSQSPSNKVTEKGKDVELRCDPISGHTALYWYRQSLGQGLEFLIYFQGNSAPDKSGLPSDRFSAERTGGSVSTLTIQRTQQEDSAVYLCASSSLKGQETQYFGPGTRLLVL.

The genes are TRBV29-1 and TRBJ1-1; D ambiguous. V shed 4 bases and J shed 7 bases, with 10 bases lying between them. The CDR3 extends over 11 amino acids. CDR1 and CDR2 (germline): SQVTM, ANQGSEA. CDR3: CSVGFRIEAFF. DNA for the CDR3: TGCAGCGTTGGTTTCCGGATTGAAGCTTTCTTT. Full variable domain (outside the CDR3, taken from reference TRBV29-1 and TRBJ1-1): SAVISQKPSRDICQRGTSLTIQCQVDSQVTMMFWYRQQPGQSLTLIATANQGSEATYESGFVIDKFPISRPNLTFSTLTVSNMSPEDSSIYLCSVGFRIEAFFGQGTRLTVV.

This clonotype has a handful of counts. The gene calls are TRBV7-6 and TRBJ2-5; the D gene could be TRBD1 or TRBD2 (5 bases each). Germline CDR1 reads SGHVS; CDR2 reads FNYEAQ. Deletions cut 0 bases from V and 5 bases from J, with 13 bases between. The CDR3 has 15 amino acids. The CDR3 reads CASSLARGARETQYF. DNA for the CDR3: TGTGCCAGCAGCTTAGCGCGAGGGGCCCGGGAGACCCAGTACTTC.